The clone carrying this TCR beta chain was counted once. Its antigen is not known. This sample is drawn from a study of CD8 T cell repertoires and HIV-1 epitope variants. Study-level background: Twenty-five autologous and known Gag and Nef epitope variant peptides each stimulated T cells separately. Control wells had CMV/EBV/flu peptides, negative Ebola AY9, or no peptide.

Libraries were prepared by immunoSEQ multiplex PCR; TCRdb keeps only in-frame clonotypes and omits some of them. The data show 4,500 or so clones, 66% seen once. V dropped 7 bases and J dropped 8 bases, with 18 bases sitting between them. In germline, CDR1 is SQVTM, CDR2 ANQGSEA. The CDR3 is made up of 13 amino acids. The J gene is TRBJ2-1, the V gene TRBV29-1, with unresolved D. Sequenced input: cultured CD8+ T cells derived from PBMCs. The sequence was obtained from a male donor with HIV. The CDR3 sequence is CSAVPLGRHEQFF. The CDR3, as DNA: TGCAGCGCCGTGCCTTTAGGGCGGCATGAGCAGTTCTTC.